This T cell receptor beta chain derives from a study of blood T cell repertoires in COVID-19. Study background: Collection of acute and convalescent COVID-19 samples took place in the United States, Italy and Spain. From T cells, B-cell-depleted T cells, or PBMCs came the material, which was cDNA or gDNA.

Seattle participants joined during active infection and were tracked over time. Per the study methods: Scientists estimated how many nucleated cells there were by amplifying reference gene primers. Libraries were prepared by immunoSEQ multiplex PCR; TCRdb keeps only in-frame clonotypes and omits some of them. V and J calls and clone size are given by that table; D and trimming were obtained from the DNA. Of about 140,000 clones in the sample, around 90% are singletons; the top ten hold roughly 2.5%. Germline CDR1 and CDR2: LGHDT and YNNKEL (reference sequence). This CDR3 has 12 residues. Trimming took 4 bases from V and 10 from J, leaving 12 bases between them.

Sequenced sample: peripheral blood. This receptor was identified in a human donor with COVID-19, enrolled during active disease. The donor label of this sample is uncertain. This chain links TRBV3-1 (or the pseudogene TRBV3-2) with TRBJ2-3; D is perhaps TRBD1 (5 bases). The CDR3: CASSPSGAAQYF. Here the CDR3 DNA reads TGTGCCAGCAGCCCCAGTGGGGCGGCGCAGTATTTT.